The next 25 T cell receptor beta chains were all read from a single sample in a study of T-cell reconstitution after alpha-beta-depleted transplantation in children. It was with unique molecular identifiers that the TCRbeta library was prepared. TCRdb reanalysed the PCR reads using MiXCR and keeps one entry per CDR3 protein. The repertoire holds about 100,000 distinct CDR3 sequences, around 7.8% seen once, with about 17% in the top ten. Sequencing used PBMCs, obtained before TCRalphabeta/CD19-depleted stem cell transplant. The receptors derive from a boy younger than 10 with acute lymphoblastic leukemia, due to receive a stem cell transplant.

This clonotype appeared many times. The V call is TRBV3-1, the J call TRBJ2-1; 14 nucleotides line up with TRBD2. The CDR3 contains 17 residues. The germline V gene encodes CDR1 LGHDT and CDR2 YNNKEL (reference sequence). Unmatched junction bases numbered 11, after V lost 4 bases and J lost 9 bases. In DNA form, the CDR3 reads TGTGCCAGCAGCCCCGCCGGGACTAGCGGGGGAAGAACTGAGCAGTTCTTC. Its translation is CASSPAGTSGGRTEQFF.

There are many counts of this clonotype. V gene TRBV5-1 combines with J gene TRBJ2-5; possibly TRBD1 for D (6 bases). CDR3 size: 15 residues. Germline loops: CDR1 SGHRS, CDR2 YFSETQ. Trimming took 0 bases from V and 4 from J, leaving 13 bases between them. This CDR3 is CASSLGAQGTETQYF. The CDR3 region has the DNA TGCGCCAGCAGCTTGGGAGCACAGGGTACAGAGACCCAGTACTTC.

Only a few counts were recorded for this clonotype. The CDR3, as DNA: TGTGCCAGTAAGCCTGGGGCCAACGTCCTGACTTTC. Translating it yields CASKPGANVLTF. The chain carries TRBV19 and TRBJ2-6; D gene uncertain. V was shortened by 7 bases and J by 2 bases, with 3 bases between the two germline ends. The CDR3 loop spans 12 amino acids. CDR1 and CDR2 from the germline V gene are LNHDA and SQIVND (reference sequence).

In its sample, this clonotype was seen a few times. The rearrangement joins TRBV28 to TRBJ1-1; D possibly corresponds to TRBD1 (5 bases). Per the germline V gene, CDR1 is MDHEN and CDR2 is SYDVKM. This CDR3 comprises 16 residues. The V gene lost 6 bases and the J gene lost 1 base, with 18 bases spanning the gap. The CDR3 here is CASRVLAGTANTEAFF. The CDR3 bases are TGTGCCAGCAGAGTTTTAGCGGGGACCGCGAACACTGAAGCTTTCTTT.

At least ten counts were recorded for this clonotype. This chain links TRBV5-6 with TRBJ2-7; the D gene is possibly TRBD2 (6 bases). This CDR3 comprises 15 residues. CDR1 is SGHDT, CDR2 YYEEEE, per germline. V was shortened by 4 bases and J by 7 bases, with 21 bases between the two germline ends. The CDR3 region has the DNA TGTGCCAGCAGCGGTCCGGGACCGGGGGTGGGTGAGCAGTACTTC. Protein sequence: CASSGPGPGVGEQYF. Full variable domain (outside the CDR3, taken from reference TRBV5-6 and TRBJ2-7): DAGVTQSPTHLIKTRGQQVTLRCSPKSGHDTVSWYQQALGQGPQFIFQYYEEEERQRGNFPDRFSGHQFPNYSSELNVNALLLGDSALYLCASSGPGPGVGEQYFGPGTRLTVT.

The J gene is TRBJ2-7, the V gene TRBV4-2; weak D call: TRBD1 (6 bases). Trimming took off 4 bases at V and 2 bases at J, with 15 bases between the two ends. CDR3 size: 15 residues. The germline V gene encodes CDR1 LGHNA and CDR2 YNFKEQ. CDR3 sequence (DNA): TGTGCCAGCAGCCCATACGGGACAAGGGCCTACGAGCAGTACTTC. Encoded protein: CASSPYGTRAYEQYF.

This clonotype appeared a few times. This chain links TRBV29-1 with TRBJ2-7; no clear D gene. Deletions cut 3 bases from V and 3 bases from J, with 6 bases between. The CDR3 is 11 amino acids. Germline CDR1 and CDR2: SQVTM and ANQGSEA. In nucleotides, the CDR3 is TGCAGCGTTGACAGCCACTACGAGCAGTACTTC. Its translation: CSVDSHYEQYF.

This clonotype has only a few counts. The chain joins TRBV9 to TRBJ2-7; D remains unclear. Germline assignment: CDR1 SGDLS and CDR2 YYNGEE. V lost 4 bases and J 2 bases, leaving 13 bases between the germline ends. The CDR3 runs to 14 residues. The CDR3 loop is CASSPSLSTYEQYF. CDR3 nucleotide sequence: TGTGCCAGCAGCCCCTCGTTGTCAACCTACGAGCAGTACTTC.

This clonotype appeared a few times. The V call is TRBV10-3, the J call TRBJ2-3, with 8 bases that match TRBD1. V shed 7 bases and J 0 bases; nucleotides not matched to a gene: 3. The CDR3 contains 14 residues. Germline V CDR1 and CDR2: ENHRY, SYGVKD. CDR3 in amino acids: CAIIQGASTDTQYF. DNA for the CDR3: TGTGCCATCATTCAGGGGGCTAGCACAGATACGCAGTATTTT.

V usage is TRBV18 and J usage is TRBJ1-4, with D perhaps TRBD1 (6 bases). Germline CDR1 reads KGHSH; CDR2 reads LQKENI. This CDR3 region has 16 residues. The V end lost 2 bases, the J end lost 1 base, and 11 bases lay between the germline ends. The CDR3 sequence: CASSPTGRITNEKLFF. The DNA of the CDR3 is TGTGCCAGCTCACCAACAGGGAGGATAACTAATGAAAAACTGTTTTTT.

This clonotype was seen repeatedly, ten times or more. The chain combines TRBV10-3 with TRBJ2-1; D is uncertain. Germline assignment: CDR1 ENHRY and CDR2 SYGVKD. Between the trimmed V and J ends, which lost 0 bases and 6 bases, there was a span of 3 bases. This CDR3 has 12 residues. DNA of the CDR3: TGTGCCATCAGTGAGTCGATCAATGAGCAGTTCTTC. Translating gives CAISESINEQFF.

About this clonotype: This clone may be a read error of a much larger clone one base away. The chain recombines TRBV5-1 with TRBJ2-3; the D is unclear. The end of the DNA aligns better with TRBJ1-5, so the J call may be wrong. The CDR3 covers 14 residues. Germline CDR1 reads SGHRS; CDR2 reads YFSETQ. The CDR3 protein is CASSLTRKTDTQHF. CDR3 sequence (DNA): TGCGCCAGCAGCCTAACTAGAAAAACAGATACGCAGCATTTT.

This clonotype was found many times. The chain couples TRBV20-1 to TRBJ2-1; a weak D match, TRBD1 (6 bases). CDR1 and CDR2 from the germline V gene are DFQATT and SNEGSKA (reference sequence). With 3 bases removed from V and 1 base from J, the gap between germline ends came to 16 bases. The CDR3 has 16 residues. CDR3 loop: CSARGHGQGSYNEQFF. The CDR3 DNA reads as TGCAGTGCTAGGGGCCACGGGCAGGGGTCCTACAATGAGCAGTTCTTC.

This clonotype was picked up many times. The V gene is TRBV5-5, the J gene TRBJ2-1; D is possibly TRBD1 (5 bases). V lost 0 bases to trimming and J lost 9 bases, with 16 bases between them. Germline V gene data show CDR1 as SGHKS and CDR2 as YYEKEE (reference sequence). This CDR3 is 15 amino acids long. This CDR3 reads CASSLVVSGFLEQFF. The CDR3 region has the DNA TGTGCCAGCAGCTTGGTAGTATCAGGGTTTCTTGAGCAGTTCTTC.

In its sample, this clonotype was seen many times. The chain couples TRBV27 to TRBJ2-7; no definite D call. This CDR3 contains 14 residues. Trimming shortened V by 5 bases and J by 0 bases, and 11 bases separated the two germline ends. From germline, CDR1 is MNHEY and CDR2 SMNVEV (reference sequence). CDR3: CASSLLDSSYEQYF. The CDR3 bases are TGTGCCAGCAGTCTCCTCGACTCCTCCTACGAGCAGTACTTC.

This clonotype has a handful of counts. This chain links TRBV4-3 with TRBJ2-3; D is tentatively TRBD1 or TRBD2 (5 bases each). There are 17 residues in the CDR3. Deletions cut 2 bases from V and 2 bases from J, with 17 bases between. Germline-derived CDR1 and CDR2 are LGHNA and YSLEER. The CDR3 coding sequence is TGCGCCAGCAGCCAAAACGGGGCTCTCACCGTCACAGATACGCAGTATTTT. Residues: CASSQNGALTVTDTQYF.

The chain uses TRBV19 and TRBJ2-7, with D tentatively TRBD1 or TRBD2 (5 bases each). Germline CDR1 and CDR2: LNHDA and SQIVND (reference sequence). This CDR3 is 14 amino acids long. CDR3 amino acids: CAPSRGELSYEQYF. The CDR3 region has the DNA TGTGCACCCTCGCGAGGGGAACTCTCCTACGAGCAGTACTTC.

In this sample, this clonotype turned up many times. This chain links TRBV6-2 or TRBV6-3 with TRBJ1-5, with TRBD1 matching over 9 bases. With 4 bases clipped from V and 0 bases from J, the junction kept 7 bases outside the gene matches. This CDR3 has 17 residues. Germline V gene lookup returns CDR1 MNHEY and CDR2 SVGEGT. The CDR3 reads CASSSPGTGYSNQPQHF. DNA of the CDR3: TGTGCCAGCAGTTCCCCCGGGACAGGGTATAGCAATCAGCCCCAGCATTTT.

This clonotype was observed many times. The rearrangement uses TRBV20-1 and TRBJ2-1; tentatively, D is TRBD2 (5 bases). V was cut by 3 bases and J by 9 bases, with 18 bases left in between. CDR3 size: 14 residues. The V gene's germline CDR1 is DFQATT and CDR2 SNEGSKA (reference sequence). CDR3 sequence (DNA): TGCAGTGCTAGGGGTCCGGGGAGTGAGGTTGAGCAGTTCTTC. Amino acid sequence: CSARGPGSEVEQFF.

This clonotype was counted a few times. The V and J genes are TRBV20-1 and TRBJ2-2; weak D call: TRBD1 (7 bases). Germline CDR1 is DFQATT and CDR2 is SNEGSKA (reference sequence). The CDR3 has 15 residues. The V end lost 1 base, the J end lost 5 bases, and 14 bases lay between the germline ends. The CDR3 DNA is TGCAGTGCTAGAGCCGGAGGGGGCCTAACCGGGGAGCTGTTTTTT. Amino acids: CSARAGGGLTGELFF.

This clonotype has a handful of counts. The chain couples TRBV5-4 to TRBJ2-3, with 12 nucleotides matching TRBD2. J lost 6 bases, V lost 4 bases, and 9 bases had no gene match. The CDR3 is made up of 16 amino acids. The germline CDR1 and CDR2 sequences are SGHNT and YYREEE (reference sequence). The CDR3 DNA is TGTGCCAGCAGCCCCCTGGCGGGACTAGCGGGTGATACGCAGTATTTT. Protein sequence: CASSPLAGLAGDTQYF. The full variable domain, rest sourced from reference TRBV5-4 and TRBJ2-3, is ETGVTQSPTHLIKTRGQQVTLRCSSQSGHNTVSWYQQALGQGPQFIFQYYREEENGRGNFPPRFSGLQFPNYSSELNVNALELDDSALYLCASSPLAGLAGDTQYFGPGTRLTVL.

This clonotype was recorded at least ten times. The chain recombines TRBV3-1 with TRBJ1-1, with 9 bases aligning to TRBD1. This CDR3 comprises 15 residues. With V trimmed by 0 bases and J by 7 bases, 6 bases remained unmatched. Germline CDR1 and CDR2: LGHDT and YNNKEL (reference sequence). CDR3 amino acids: CASSQEGTGKGEAFF. The CDR3 DNA reads as TGTGCCAGCAGCCAAGAGGGGACAGGGAAGGGTGAAGCTTTCTTT.

The chain links TRBV4-1 to TRBJ1-1; D gene unclear. The length of the CDR3 is 14 residues. Trimming took off 5 bases at V and 6 bases at J, with 16 bases between the two ends. CDR1 MGHRA and CDR2 YSYEKL come from the germline V gene. CDR3 DNA: TGCGCCAGCAGCTCTCGAGAGGGTAACTCTGAAGCTTTCTTT. Residues: CASSSREGNSEAFF.

This rearrangement joins TRBV18 to TRBJ2-1; 7 nucleotides align to TRBD2. Germline loops: CDR1 KGHSH, CDR2 LQKENI. The CDR3 runs to 16 residues. The trim removed 4 bases at V and 9 bases at J, leaving 15 bases unmatched. The CDR3: CASSLPFRGVSPEQFF. CDR3 nucleotides: TGTGCCAGCTCACTACCCTTCCGGGGGGTCTCACCTGAGCAGTTCTTC.

The chain has TRBV20-1 and TRBJ2-7, with 9 bases aligning to TRBD1. Germline V gene data show CDR1 as DFQATT and CDR2 as SNEGSKA (reference sequence). The J segment lost 2 bases and the V segment lost 3 bases, leaving 2 bases of the junction unmatched. This CDR3 has 13 residues. The CDR3: CSARGQGPYEQYF. CDR3 DNA: TGCAGTGCTAGGGGACAGGGCCCCTACGAGCAGTACTTC.